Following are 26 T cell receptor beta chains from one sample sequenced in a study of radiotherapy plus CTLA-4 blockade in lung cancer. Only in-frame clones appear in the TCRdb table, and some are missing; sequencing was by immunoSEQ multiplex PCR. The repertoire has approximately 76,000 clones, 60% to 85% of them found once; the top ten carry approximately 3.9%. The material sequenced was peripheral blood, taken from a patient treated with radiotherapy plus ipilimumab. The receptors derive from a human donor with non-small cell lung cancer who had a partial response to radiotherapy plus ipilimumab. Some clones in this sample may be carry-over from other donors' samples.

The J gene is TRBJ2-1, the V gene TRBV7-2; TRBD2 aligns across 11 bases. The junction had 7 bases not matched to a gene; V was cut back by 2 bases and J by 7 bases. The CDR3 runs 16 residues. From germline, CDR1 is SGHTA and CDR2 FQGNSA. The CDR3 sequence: CASSLRTSGSINEQFF. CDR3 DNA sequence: TGTGCCAGCAGCTTAAGGACTAGCGGGTCTATAAATGAGCAGTTCTTC.

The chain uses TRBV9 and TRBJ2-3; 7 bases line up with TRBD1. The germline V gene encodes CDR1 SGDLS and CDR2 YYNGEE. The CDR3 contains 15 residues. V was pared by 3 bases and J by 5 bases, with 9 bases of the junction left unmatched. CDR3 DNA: TGTGCCAGCAGCGGCCGAGGGGGCGCGGGAGATACGCAGTATTTT. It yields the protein CASSGRGGAGDTQYF. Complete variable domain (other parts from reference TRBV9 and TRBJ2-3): DSGVTQTPKHLITATGQRVTLRCSPRSGDLSVYWYQQSLDQGLQFLIQYYNGEERAKGNILERFSAQQFPDLHSELNLSSLELGDSALYFCASSGRGGAGDTQYFGPGTRLTVL.

The CDR3 sequence: CASSVALRTEAFF. The CDR3 DNA follows: TGTGCCAGCAGCGTAGCTTTGAGAACTGAAGCTTTCTTT. The rearrangement links TRBV9 to TRBJ1-1; D is ambiguous. The germline CDR1 and CDR2 sequences are SGDLS and YYNGEE. Trimming left V 0 bases short and J 5 bases short, with 8 bases between. This CDR3 is 13 amino acids long.

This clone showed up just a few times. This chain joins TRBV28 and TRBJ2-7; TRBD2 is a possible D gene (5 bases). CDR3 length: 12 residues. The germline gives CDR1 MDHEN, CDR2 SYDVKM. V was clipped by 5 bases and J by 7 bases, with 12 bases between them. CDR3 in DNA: TGTGCCAGCAGTGGCGGGCTCCTGGAGCAGTACTTC. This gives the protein CASSGGLLEQYF.

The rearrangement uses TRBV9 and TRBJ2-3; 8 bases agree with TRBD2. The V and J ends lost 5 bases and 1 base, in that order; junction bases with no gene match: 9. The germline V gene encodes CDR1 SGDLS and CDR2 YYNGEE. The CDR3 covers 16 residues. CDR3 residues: CASSLPRGGGTDTQYF. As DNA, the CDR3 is TGTGCCAGCAGTCTCCCTCGGGGGGGCGGCACAGATACGCAGTATTTT.

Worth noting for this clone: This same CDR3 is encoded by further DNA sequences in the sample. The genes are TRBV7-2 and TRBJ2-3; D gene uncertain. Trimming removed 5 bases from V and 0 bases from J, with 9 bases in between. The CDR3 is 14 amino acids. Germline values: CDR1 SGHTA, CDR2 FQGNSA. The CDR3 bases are TGTGCCAGCAGCCCCGACTCTAGCACAGATACGCAGTATTTT. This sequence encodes CASSPDSSTDTQYF. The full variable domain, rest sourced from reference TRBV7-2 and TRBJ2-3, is GAGVSQSPSNKVTEKGKDVELRCDPISGHTALYWYRQSLGQGLEFLIYFQGNSAPDKSGLPSDRFSAERTGGSVSTLTIQRTQQEDSAVYLCASSPDSSTDTQYFGPGTRLTVL.

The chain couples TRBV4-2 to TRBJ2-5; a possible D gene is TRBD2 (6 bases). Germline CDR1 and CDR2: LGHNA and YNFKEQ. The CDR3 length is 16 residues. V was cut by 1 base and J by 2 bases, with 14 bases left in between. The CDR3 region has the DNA TGTGCCAGCAGCCAAGGTGTCGGGGACTGGCAAGAGACCCAGTACTTC. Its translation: CASSQGVGDWQETQYF.

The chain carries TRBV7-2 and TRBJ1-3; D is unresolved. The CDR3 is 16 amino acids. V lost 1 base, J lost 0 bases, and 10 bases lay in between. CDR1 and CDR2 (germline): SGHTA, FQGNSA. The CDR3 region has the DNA TGTGCCAGCAGCTTAGGGCCGTCAAGCTCTGGAAACACCATATATTTT. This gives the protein CASSLGPSSSGNTIYF.

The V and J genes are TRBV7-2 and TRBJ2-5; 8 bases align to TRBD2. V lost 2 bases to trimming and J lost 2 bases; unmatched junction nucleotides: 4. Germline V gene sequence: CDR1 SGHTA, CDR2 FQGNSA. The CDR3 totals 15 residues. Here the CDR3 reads CASSLPRGGQETQYF. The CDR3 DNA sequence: TGTGCCAGCAGCTTACCCCGGGGGGGGCAAGAGACCCAGTACTTC.

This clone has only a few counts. In nucleotides, the CDR3 is TGTGCCAGCAGCCAAATGGGCGGGAGAAAGCCCGGGGAGCTGTTTTTT. It is translated as CASSQMGGRKPGELFF. The V call is TRBV14, the J call TRBJ2-2, with 7 bases identical to TRBD2. The CDR3 extends over 16 amino acids. V dropped 2 bases and J dropped 6; count of bases not matched to a gene: 9. Germline assignment: CDR1 SGHDN and CDR2 FVKESK. Full variable domain (remainder filled in from reference TRBV14 and TRBJ2-2): EAGVTQFPSHSVIEKGQTVTLRCDPISGHDNLYWYRRVMGKEIKFLLHFVKESKQDESGMPNNRFLAERTGGTYSTLKVQPAELEDSGVYFCASSQMGGRKPGELFFGEGSRLTVL.

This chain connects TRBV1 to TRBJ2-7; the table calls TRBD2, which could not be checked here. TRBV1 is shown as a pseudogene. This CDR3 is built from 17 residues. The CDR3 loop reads CTSSQDQRLAGGYEQYF. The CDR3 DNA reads TGCACCAGCAGCCAAGATCAGAGACTAGCGGGGGGCTACGAGCAGTACTTC.

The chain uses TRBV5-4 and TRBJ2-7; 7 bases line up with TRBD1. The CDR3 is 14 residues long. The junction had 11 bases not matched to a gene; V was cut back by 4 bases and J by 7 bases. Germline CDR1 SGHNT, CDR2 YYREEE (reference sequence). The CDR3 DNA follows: TGTGCCAGCAGCCCCGGTGAAGGGGGCAGGGAGCAGTACTTC. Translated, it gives CASSPGEGGREQYF. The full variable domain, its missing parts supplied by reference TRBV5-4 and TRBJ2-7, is ETGVTQSPTHLIKTRGQQVTLRCSSQSGHNTVSWYQQALGQGPQFIFQYYREEENGRGNFPPRFSGLQFPNYSSELNVNALELDDSALYLCASSPGEGGREQYFGPGTRLTVT.

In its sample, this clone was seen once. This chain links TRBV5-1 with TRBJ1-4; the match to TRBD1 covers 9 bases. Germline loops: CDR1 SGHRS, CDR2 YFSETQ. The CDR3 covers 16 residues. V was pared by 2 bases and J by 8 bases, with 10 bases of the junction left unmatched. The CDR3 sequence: CASSLWGDREGEKLFF. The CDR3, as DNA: TGCGCCAGCAGCTTATGGGGGGACAGGGAAGGAGAAAAACTGTTTTTT.

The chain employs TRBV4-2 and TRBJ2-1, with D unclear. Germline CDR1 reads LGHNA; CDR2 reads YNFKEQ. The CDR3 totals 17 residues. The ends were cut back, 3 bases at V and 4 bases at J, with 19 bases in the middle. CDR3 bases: TGTGCCAGCAGCCAGACGACACCACCGACACGATACAATGAGCAGTTCTTC. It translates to CASSQTTPPTRYNEQFF.

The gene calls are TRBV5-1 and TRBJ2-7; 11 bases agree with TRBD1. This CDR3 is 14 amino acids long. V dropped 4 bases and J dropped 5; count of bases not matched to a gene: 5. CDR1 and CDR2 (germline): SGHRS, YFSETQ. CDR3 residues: CASSTGQGVNEQYF. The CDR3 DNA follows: TGCGCCAGCAGCACGGGACAGGGGGTGAACGAGCAGTACTTC.

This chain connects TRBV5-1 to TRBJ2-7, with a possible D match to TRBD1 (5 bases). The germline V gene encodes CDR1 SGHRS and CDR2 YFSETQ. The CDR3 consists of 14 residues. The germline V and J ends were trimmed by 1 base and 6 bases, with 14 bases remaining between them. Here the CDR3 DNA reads TGCGCCAGCAGCTTGACAGGTATAATCGGCGAGCAGTACTTC. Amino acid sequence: CASSLTGIIGEQYF.

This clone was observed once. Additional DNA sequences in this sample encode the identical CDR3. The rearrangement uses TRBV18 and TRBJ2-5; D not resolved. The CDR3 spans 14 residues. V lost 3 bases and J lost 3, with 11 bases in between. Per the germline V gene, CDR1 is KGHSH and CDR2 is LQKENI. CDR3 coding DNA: TGTGCCAGCTCACCGGCAGGAAGGAAAGAGACCCAGTACTTC. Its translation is CASSPAGRKETQYF.

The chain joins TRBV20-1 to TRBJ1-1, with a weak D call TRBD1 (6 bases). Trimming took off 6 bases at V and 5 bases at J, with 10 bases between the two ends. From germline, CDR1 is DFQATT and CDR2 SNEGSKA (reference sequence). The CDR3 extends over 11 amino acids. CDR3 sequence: CSATGLTEAFF. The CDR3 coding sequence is TGCAGTGCCACAGGGTTAACTGAAGCTTTCTTT.

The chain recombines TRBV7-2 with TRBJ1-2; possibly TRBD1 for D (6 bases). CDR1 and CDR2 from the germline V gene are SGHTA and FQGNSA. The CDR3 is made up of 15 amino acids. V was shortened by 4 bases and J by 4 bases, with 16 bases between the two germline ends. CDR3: CASSSPRGGGYGYTF. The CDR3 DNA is TGTGCCAGCAGCTCCCCGAGGGGGGGAGGCTATGGCTACACCTTC.

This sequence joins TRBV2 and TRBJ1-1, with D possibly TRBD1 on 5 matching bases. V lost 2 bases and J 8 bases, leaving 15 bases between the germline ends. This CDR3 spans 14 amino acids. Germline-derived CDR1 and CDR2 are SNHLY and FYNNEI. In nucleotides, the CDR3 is TGTGCCAGCAGTGAATGGGTGGGCGGGGGAGAAGCTTTCTTT. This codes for CASSEWVGGGEAFF. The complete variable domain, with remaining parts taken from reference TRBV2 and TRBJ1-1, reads EPEVTQTPSHQVTQMGQEVILRCVPISNHLYFYWYRQILGQKVEFLVSFYNNEISEKSEIFDDQFSVERPDGSNFTLKIRSTKLEDSAMYFCASSEWVGGGEAFFGQGTRLTVV.

CDR3 in amino acids: CASGREDTGELFF. Here the CDR3 DNA reads TGTGCCTCTGGCAGGGAGGACACCGGGGAGCTGTTTTTT. The chain couples TRBV28 to TRBJ2-2, with TRBD2 as a possible D gene (6 bases). Germline V CDR1 and CDR2: MDHEN, SYDVKM. Trimming shortened V by 11 bases and J by 3 bases, and 13 bases separated the two germline ends. This CDR3 region has 13 residues.

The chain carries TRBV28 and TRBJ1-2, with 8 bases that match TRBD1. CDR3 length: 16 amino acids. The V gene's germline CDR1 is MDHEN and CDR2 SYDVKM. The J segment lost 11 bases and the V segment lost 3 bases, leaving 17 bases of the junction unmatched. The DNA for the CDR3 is TGTGCCAGCAGTTTGGGACAGGCCTCATTTCGGGCTGGTTACACCTTC. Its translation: CASSLGQASFRAGYTF.

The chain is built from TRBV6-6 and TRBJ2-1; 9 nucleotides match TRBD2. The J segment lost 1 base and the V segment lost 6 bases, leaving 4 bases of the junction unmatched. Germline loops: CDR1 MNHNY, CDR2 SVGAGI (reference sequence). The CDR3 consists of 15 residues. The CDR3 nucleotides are TGTGCCAGCAGAGGTAGCGGGAGTTCCTACAATGAGCAGTTCTTC. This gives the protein CASRGSGSSYNEQFF.

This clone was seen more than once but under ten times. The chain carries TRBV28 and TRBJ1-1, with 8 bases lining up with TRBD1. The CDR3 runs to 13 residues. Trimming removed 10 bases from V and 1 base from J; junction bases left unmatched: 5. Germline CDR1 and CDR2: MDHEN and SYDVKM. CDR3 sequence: CAIDRGWNTEAFF. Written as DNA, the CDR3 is TGTGCCATTGACAGGGGTTGGAACACTGAAGCTTTCTTT.

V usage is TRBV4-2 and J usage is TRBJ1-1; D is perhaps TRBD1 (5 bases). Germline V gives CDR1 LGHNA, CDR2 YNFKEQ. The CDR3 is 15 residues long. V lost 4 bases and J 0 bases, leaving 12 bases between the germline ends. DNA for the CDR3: TGTGCCAGCAGCCTCCGGTACAGGTTGAACACTGAAGCTTTCTTT. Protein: CASSLRYRLNTEAFF.

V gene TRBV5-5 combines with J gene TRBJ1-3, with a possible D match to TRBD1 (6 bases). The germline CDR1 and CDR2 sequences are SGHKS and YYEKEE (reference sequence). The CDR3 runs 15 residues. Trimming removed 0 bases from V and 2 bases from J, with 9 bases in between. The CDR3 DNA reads TGTGCCAGCAGCTTGGCCTGGGACACTGGAAACACCATATATTTT. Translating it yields CASSLAWDTGNTIYF.